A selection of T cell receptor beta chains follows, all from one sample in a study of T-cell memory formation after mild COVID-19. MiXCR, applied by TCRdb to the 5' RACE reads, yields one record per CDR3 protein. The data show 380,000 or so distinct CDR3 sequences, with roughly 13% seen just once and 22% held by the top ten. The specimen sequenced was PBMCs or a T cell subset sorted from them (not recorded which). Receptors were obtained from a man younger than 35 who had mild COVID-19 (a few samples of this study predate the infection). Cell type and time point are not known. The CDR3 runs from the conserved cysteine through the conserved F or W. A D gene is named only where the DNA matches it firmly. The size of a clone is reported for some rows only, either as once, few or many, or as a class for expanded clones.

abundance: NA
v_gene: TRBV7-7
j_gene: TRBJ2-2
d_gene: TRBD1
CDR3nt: TGTGCTAGCAGCTTACCCCCACCGGGACAGGGTCCCGGGGAGCTGTTTTTT
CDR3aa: CASSLPPPGQGPGELFF

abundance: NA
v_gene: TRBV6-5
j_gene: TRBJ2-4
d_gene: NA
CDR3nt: TGTGCCAGCAGTTACTCCAGGACCCTAGCCAAAAACATTCAGTACTTC
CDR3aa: CASSYSRTLAKNIQYF

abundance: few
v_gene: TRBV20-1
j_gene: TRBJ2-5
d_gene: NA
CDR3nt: TGCAGTGCTAGGCGCCCAGGGGGGGCCGAGACCCAGTACTTC
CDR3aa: CSARRPGGAETQYF

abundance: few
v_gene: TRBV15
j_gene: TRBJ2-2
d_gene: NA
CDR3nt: TGTGCCACCAGCACAGGGGGGGGGACCGGGGAGCTGTTTTTT
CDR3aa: CATSTGGGTGELFF

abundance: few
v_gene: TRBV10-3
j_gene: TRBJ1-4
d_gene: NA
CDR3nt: TGTGCCATCAAACCCGGGACGTTGGGTGAAAAACTGTTTTTT
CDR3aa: CAIKPGTLGEKLFF

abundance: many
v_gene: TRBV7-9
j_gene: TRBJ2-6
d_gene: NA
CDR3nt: TGTGCCAGCAGCCCGATCGGACGGCTCTCTGGGGCCAACGTCCTGACTTTC
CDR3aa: CASSPIGRLSGANVLTF

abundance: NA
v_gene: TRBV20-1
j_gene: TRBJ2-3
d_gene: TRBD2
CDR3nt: TGCAGTGCTAGAGATGTGGGACTAGCGGGGGGGATAGATACGCAGTATTTT
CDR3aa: CSARDVGLAGGIDTQYF

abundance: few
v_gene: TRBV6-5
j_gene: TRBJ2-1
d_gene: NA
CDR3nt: TGTGCCAGCAGCCTCGCCTCTACATTGAATGAGCAGTTCTTC
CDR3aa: CASSLASTLNEQFF

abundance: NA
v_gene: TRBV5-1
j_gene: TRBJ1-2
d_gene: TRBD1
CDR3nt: TGCGCCAGCAGCCCAACAGGGGAGGGCGGCTACACCTTC
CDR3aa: CASSPTGEGGYTF

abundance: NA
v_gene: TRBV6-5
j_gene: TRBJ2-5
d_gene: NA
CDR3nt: TGTGCCAGCCGGGCGAGGATTAAAGAGACCCAGTACTTC
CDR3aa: CASRARIKETQYF

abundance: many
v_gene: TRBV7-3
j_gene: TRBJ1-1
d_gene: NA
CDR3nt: TGTGCCAGCAGACCTGACACGAACACTGAAGCTTTCTTT
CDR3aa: CASRPDTNTEAFF

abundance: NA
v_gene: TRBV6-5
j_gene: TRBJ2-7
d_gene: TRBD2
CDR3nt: TGTGCCAGCAGCCAAGCGGGGGGATATCGGGAGCAGTACTTC
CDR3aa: CASSQAGGYREQYF

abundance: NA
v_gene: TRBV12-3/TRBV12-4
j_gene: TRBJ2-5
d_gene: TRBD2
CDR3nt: TGTGCCAGCCGGGGCCTCGGGGGGAATTTACAAGAGACCCAGTACTTC
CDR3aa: CASRGLGGNLQETQYF

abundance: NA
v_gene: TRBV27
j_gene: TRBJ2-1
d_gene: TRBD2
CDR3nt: TGTGCCAGCAGTACCCGACTAGCGGGGGGTTGTATCTTC
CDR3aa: CASSTRLAGGCIF

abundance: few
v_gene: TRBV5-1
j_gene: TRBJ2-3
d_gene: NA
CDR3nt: TGCGCCAGCAGCTTGGCCTTGCTCTCAGATACGCAGTATTTT
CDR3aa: CASSLALLSDTQYF

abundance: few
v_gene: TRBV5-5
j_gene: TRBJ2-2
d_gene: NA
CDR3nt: TGTGCCAGCAGCTTTCTGACAGGCGGGACCGGGGAGCTGTTTTTT
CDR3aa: CASSFLTGGTGELFF

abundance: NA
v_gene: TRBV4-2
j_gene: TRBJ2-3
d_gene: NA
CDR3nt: TGTGCCAGCAGCCAAGGGGGGAAGACAGATACGCAGTATTTT
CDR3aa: CASSQGGKTDTQYF

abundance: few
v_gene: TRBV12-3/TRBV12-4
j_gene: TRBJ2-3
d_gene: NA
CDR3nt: TGTGCCAGCAGTCCGGCAGATATCTCAGATACGCAGTATTTT
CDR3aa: CASSPADISDTQYF

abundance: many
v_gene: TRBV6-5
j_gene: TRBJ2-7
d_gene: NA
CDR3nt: TGTGCCAGCAGTTACCGAGGTTTGGGGAGCGGGTACGAGCAGTACTTC
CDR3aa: CASSYRGLGSGYEQYF

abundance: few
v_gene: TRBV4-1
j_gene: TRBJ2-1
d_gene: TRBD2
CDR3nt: TGCGCCAGCAGCCAAGATGGGCGGGGGGAACCCTACAATGAGCAGTTCTTC
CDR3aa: CASSQDGRGEPYNEQFF

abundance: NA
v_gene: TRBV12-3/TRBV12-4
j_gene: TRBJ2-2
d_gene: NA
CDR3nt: TGTGCCAGCCACACGCGTGGGTGGCAGAACACCGGGGAGCTGTTTTTT
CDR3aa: CASHTRGWQNTGELFF

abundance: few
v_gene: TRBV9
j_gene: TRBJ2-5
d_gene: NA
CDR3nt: TGTGCCAGCAGCGAGGACGCACGAGAGACCCAGTACTTC
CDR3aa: CASSEDARETQYF

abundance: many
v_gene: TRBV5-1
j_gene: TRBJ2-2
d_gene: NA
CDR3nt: TGCGCCAGCAGCGTAACCCAGGGCGCCGGGGAGCTGTTTTTT
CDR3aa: CASSVTQGAGELFF

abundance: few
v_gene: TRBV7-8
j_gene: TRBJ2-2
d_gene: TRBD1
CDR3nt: TGTGCCAGCAGCTCGTGGACAGGGGACACCGGGGAGCTGTTTTTT
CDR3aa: CASSSWTGDTGELFF

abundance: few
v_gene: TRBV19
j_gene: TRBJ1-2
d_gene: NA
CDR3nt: TGTGCCAGTACGAAGCCCCCTCACTTCTATGGCTACACCTTC
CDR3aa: CASTKPPHFYGYTF

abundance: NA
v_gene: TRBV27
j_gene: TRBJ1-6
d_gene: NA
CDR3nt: TGTGCCAGCACCGCGGGTTCGGGGGCCTATAATTCACCCCTCCACTTT
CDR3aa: CASTAGSGAYNSPLHF

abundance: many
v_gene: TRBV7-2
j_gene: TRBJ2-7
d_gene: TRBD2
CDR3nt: TGTGCCAGCAGCTTATACTATGGACTAGCGGGGGGCGAGCAGTACTTC
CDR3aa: CASSLYYGLAGGEQYF